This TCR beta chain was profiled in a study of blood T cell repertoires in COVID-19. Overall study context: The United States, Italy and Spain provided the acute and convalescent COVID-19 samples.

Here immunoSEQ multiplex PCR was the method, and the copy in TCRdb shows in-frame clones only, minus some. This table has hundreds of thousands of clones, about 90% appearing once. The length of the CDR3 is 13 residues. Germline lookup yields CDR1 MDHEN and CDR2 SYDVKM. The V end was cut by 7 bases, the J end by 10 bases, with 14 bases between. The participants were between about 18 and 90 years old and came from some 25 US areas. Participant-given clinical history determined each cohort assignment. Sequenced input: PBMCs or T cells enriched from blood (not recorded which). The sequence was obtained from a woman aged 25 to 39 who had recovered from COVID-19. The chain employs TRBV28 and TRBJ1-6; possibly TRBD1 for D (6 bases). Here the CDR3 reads CASTPGVGSPLHF. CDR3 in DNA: TGTGCCAGCACCCCAGGGGTGGGATCACCCCTCCACTTT.